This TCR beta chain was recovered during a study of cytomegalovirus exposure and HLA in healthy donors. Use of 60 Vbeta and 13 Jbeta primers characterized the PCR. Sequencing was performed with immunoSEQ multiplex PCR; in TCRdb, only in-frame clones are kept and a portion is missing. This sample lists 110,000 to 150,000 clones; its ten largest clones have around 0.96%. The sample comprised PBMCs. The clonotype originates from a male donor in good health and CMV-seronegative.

CDR3 coding DNA: TGTGCCAGCAGCTTGGGAGTCCCGGATTCACCCCTCCACTTT. Translated: CASSLGVPDSPLHF. The chain combines TRBV7-9 with TRBJ1-6; D is uncertain. The CDR3 length is 14 residues. The germline V gene has CDR1 SEHNR and CDR2 FQNEAQ (reference sequence). V lost 3 bases and J 8 bases, leaving 11 bases between the germline ends.